This TCR beta chain was identified in a study of early T cells in non-severe SARS-CoV-2 infection. Looking at the study overall: Chains were not paired, and sequencing was done on bulk RNA from unsorted whole blood.

Individual cDNA molecules were tagged with unique molecular identifiers. TCRdb itself ran the 5' RACE reads through MiXCR, one entry per CDR3 protein. The table lists approximately 46,000 distinct CDR3 sequences, 20% to 25% of them singletons, with around 4.6% in the top ten. This clonotype was recorded a few times. V was cut by 6 bases and J by 8 bases, with 19 bases left in between. This CDR3 spans 14 amino acids. The sample here was whole blood, taken at baseline. This sequence joins TRBV12-3 or TRBV12-4 and TRBJ1-2; D may be TRBD1 (6 bases). This TCR was sampled from an adult who was a healthcare worker with PCR-confirmed SARS-CoV-2 infection or an uninfected control (not recorded which). The chain's CDR3 is CASSNGQTYMGYTF. As DNA, the CDR3 is TGTGCCAGCAGCAACGGACAGACTTATATGGGCTACACCTTC.